The source of this T cell receptor (beta chain) is a study of cytomegalovirus exposure and HLA in healthy donors. Study-wide results and limits: A later analysis linked a missense variant in DCLRE1C to the trimming of TCR beta V and J genes.

Notes on this clone: The target antigen is unknown.

The PCR made use of 60 Vbeta and 13 Jbeta primers. Generated by immunoSEQ multiplex PCR, the TCRdb table keeps only in-frame clones and is missing some. The sample shows some 160,000 clones, 84% of them seen only once. This CDR3 contains 18 residues. Trimming pared 11 bases from V and 0 bases from J, leaving 23 bases between. Germline V gene data show CDR1 as MDHEN and CDR2 as SYDVKM. The receptor comes from a man younger than 30 in good health and CMV-seronegative. The sample consisted of PBMCs. The V gene is TRBV28, the J gene TRBJ1-6; D is unresolved. The DNA of the CDR3 is TGTGCCGGCCGCGGGGTAGTCGAACTCAGCTCCTATAATTCACCCCTCCACTTT. Its protein is CAGRGVVELSSYNSPLHF.